The 21 T cell receptor beta chains given below trace back to one sample, sequenced in a study of blood T cell repertoires in COVID-19. Repertoires were generated with immunoSEQ multiplex PCR, while TCRdb's copy carries only in-frame clones and drops some. The sample yields approximately 300,000 clones, 85% seen once. The sequenced sample was PBMCs or T cells enriched from blood (not recorded which). All receptors derive from a young woman who had been exposed to COVID-19.

This rearrangement joins TRBV16 to TRBJ1-1, with D possibly TRBD1 on 5 matching bases. Germline V gene lookup returns CDR1 KGHSY and CDR2 FQNENV. Trimming shortened V by 1 base and J by 3 bases, and 12 bases separated the two germline ends. This CDR3 is 15 amino acids long. CDR3 sequence reads: CASSQLYGGDTEAFF. The DNA for the CDR3 is TGTGCCAGCAGCCAATTGTACGGGGGAGACACTGAAGCTTTCTTT.

The chain is built from TRBV4-1 and TRBJ1-2; 8 bases line up with TRBD1. The germline gives CDR1 MGHRA, CDR2 YSYEKL. The CDR3 totals 13 residues. J gave up 3 bases and V 4 bases, and 1 base lay outside the gene matches. The CDR3 loop reads CASSPQGDYGYTF. The CDR3 bases are TGCGCCAGCAGCCCACAGGGGGACTATGGCTACACCTTC.

The rearrangement uses TRBV6-2 or TRBV6-3 and TRBJ2-7; weak D call: TRBD1 (6 bases). This CDR3 is 16 amino acids long. CDR1 is MNHEY and CDR2 is SVGEGT in the germline V gene. The V end lost 2 bases, the J end lost 3 bases, and 17 bases lay between the germline ends. The CDR3 nucleotides read TGTGCCAGCAGTTACACCTACAGGGCTTGGGACTACGAGCAGTACTTC. It codes for CASSYTYRAWDYEQYF.

This clone came up a few times. The rearrangement links TRBV6-5 to TRBJ2-3; 9 bases agree with TRBD2. V dropped 7 bases and J dropped 2; count of bases not matched to a gene: 7. In germline, CDR1 is MNHEY, CDR2 SVGAGI. The CDR3 runs to 15 residues. In nucleotides, the CDR3 is TGTGCCAGCACCCCCCTAGCGGGGCCCACAGATACGCAGTATTTT. Amino acids: CASTPLAGPTDTQYF.

The chain employs TRBV2 and TRBJ2-2; 8 nucleotides line up with TRBD1. The length of the CDR3 is 15 residues. Unmatched junction bases numbered 4, after V lost 6 bases and J lost 1 base. The germline V gene has CDR1 SNHLY and CDR2 FYNNEI. DNA of the CDR3: TGTGCCAGCAGAGACAGGGGTGAGAACACCGGGGAGCTGTTTTTT. Translating gives CASRDRGENTGELFF.

V is TRBV11-3 and J is TRBJ2-7; TRBD1 matches at 11 bases. The V gene end was trimmed by 5 bases and the J gene end by 7 bases; junction bases not matched to a gene: 16. The CDR3 spans 17 residues. Germline V gene sequence: CDR1 SGHNT, CDR2 YENEEA. The CDR3 is CASSQKSGTGGLDEQYF. CDR3 bases: TGTGCCAGCAGCCAGAAATCCGGGACAGGGGGTCTGGATGAGCAGTACTTC.

V gene TRBV19 combines with J gene TRBJ1-1; a weak D match, TRBD1 (6 bases). This CDR3 comprises 16 residues. CDR1 is LNHDA and CDR2 is SQIVND in the germline V gene (reference sequence). Trimming took 6 bases from V and 4 from J, leaving 21 bases between them. Written as DNA, the CDR3 is TGTGCCAGTAGCCTACAGGGTTCTTTTTCGAGCACTGAAGCTTTCTTT. Its protein product is CASSLQGSFSSTEAFF.

The V and J genes are TRBV19 and TRBJ2-7; 9 bases line up with TRBD1. Germline V lookup: CDR1 LNHDA, CDR2 SQIVND (reference sequence). There are 15 residues in the CDR3. V lost 3 bases and J lost 2; bases outside the gene matches: 5. The DNA of the CDR3 is TGTGCCAGTAGTATCGCAAGGACAGGGGCCTACGAGCAGTACTTC. It encodes CASSIARTGAYEQYF.

The V call is TRBV7-6, the J call TRBJ2-3; TRBD2 agrees at 10 bases. Looked up from germline, CDR1 is SGHVS and CDR2 is FNYEAQ. The CDR3 is made up of 16 amino acids. Trimming at V came to 5 bases and at J to 6 bases, leaving 11 bases not matched to a gene. The CDR3 DNA reads TGTGCCAGCAGCCCCAGCGGGAGGGCCGTAGTGGATACGCAGTATTTT. This sequence encodes CASSPSGRAVVDTQYF.

V is TRBV25-1 and J is TRBJ1-1; tentatively, D is TRBD1 (5 bases). The V gene lost 8 bases and the J gene lost 8 bases, with 15 bases spanning the gap. This CDR3 region has 12 residues. The germline V gene encodes CDR1 MGHDK and CDR2 SYGVNS. The CDR3 DNA is TGTGCCAGCGAGACCGGGACTCAAGAAGCTTTCTTT. Residues: CASETGTQEAFF.

CDR3 coding DNA: TGTGCCACCAGTTTTACAGGAAGGGGATCAGATACGCAGTATTTT. Its protein is CATSFTGRGSDTQYF. The J gene is TRBJ2-3, the V gene TRBV24-1; a weak D match, TRBD1 (5 bases). The germline CDR1 and CDR2 sequences are KGHDR and SFDVKD. The CDR3 contains 15 residues. V was shortened by 6 bases and J by 4 bases, with 16 bases between the two germline ends.

A word on this clone: The same CDR3 can be traced to other DNA sequences in this sample. The chain employs TRBV6-5 and TRBJ2-7, with 9 positions matching TRBD1. The trim removed 8 bases at V and 4 bases at J, leaving 3 bases unmatched. Germline CDR1 is MNHEY and CDR2 is SVGAGI. The CDR3 sequence is 12 residues long. The CDR3 reads CASRDRAYEQYF. The CDR3 bases are TGTGCCAGCCGGGACAGGGCTTACGAGCAGTACTTC.

The rearrangement joins TRBV6-6 to TRBJ1-2, with a tentative D call TRBD1 (6 bases). The germline CDR1 and CDR2 sequences are MNHNY and SVGAGI (reference sequence). The V gene lost 0 bases and the J gene lost 14 bases, with 10 bases spanning the gap. The CDR3 extends over 11 amino acids. The CDR3, as DNA: TGTGCCAGCAGTTACTCACAGGGAGTGACCTTC. Its protein product is CASSYSQGVTF.

The chain couples TRBV6-2 or TRBV6-3 to TRBJ2-2, with 9 bases identical to TRBD1. Looked up from germline, CDR1 is MNHEY and CDR2 is SVGEGT. This CDR3 has 16 residues. Trimming removed 0 bases from V and 4 bases from J; junction bases left unmatched: 3. Here the CDR3 DNA reads TGTGCCAGCAGTTACTCCGGGACAGGGACCACCGGGGAGCTGTTTTTT. Translated: CASSYSGTGTTGELFF.

The V gene is TRBV28, the J gene TRBJ2-7; 11 bases are a match to TRBD1. CDR3 size: 14 residues. Looked up from germline, CDR1 is MDHEN and CDR2 is SYDVKM. V shed 6 bases, J shed 2 bases, and the junction held 3 bases outside the gene matches. The CDR3 loop reads CASRAGQGAYEQYF. Here the CDR3 DNA reads TGTGCCAGCAGGGCGGGACAGGGGGCCTACGAGCAGTACTTC. The variable domain in full, completed from reference TRBV28 and TRBJ2-7, reads DVKVTQSSRYLVKRTGEKVFLECVQDMDHENMFWYRQDPGLGLRLIYFSYDVKMKEKGDIPEGYSVSREKKERFSLILESASTNQTSMYLCASRAGQGAYEQYFGPGTRLTVT.

The rearrangement joins TRBV18 to TRBJ2-6, with D possibly TRBD1 on 5 matching bases. CDR3 length: 17 residues. Per germline, CDR1 KGHSH and CDR2 LQKENI. Trimming left V 3 bases short and J 1 base short, with 13 bases between. CDR3 residues: CASSPRQPSSGANVLTF. Written as DNA, the CDR3 is TGTGCCAGCTCACCGAGACAGCCGTCATCTGGGGCCAACGTCCTGACTTTC.

The rearrangement joins TRBV13 to TRBJ1-1, with 7 bases identical to TRBD1. Trimming took 5 bases from V and 2 from J; bases not matched to a gene: 11. Per the germline V gene, CDR1 is PRHDT and CDR2 is FYEKMQ (reference sequence). The CDR3 has 16 amino acids. The CDR3 reads CASSRKPGQTNTEAFF. The CDR3 coding sequence is TGTGCCAGCAGCCGTAAACCGGGACAGACAAACACTGAAGCTTTCTTT.

The gene calls are TRBV5-1 and TRBJ1-1, with 7 bases matching TRBD1. This CDR3 has 15 amino acids. V gave up 1 base and J gave up 1 base; unmatched junction bases: 4. From germline, CDR1 is SGHRS and CDR2 YFSETQ. CDR3 in amino acids: CASSLPGTENTEAFF. Here the CDR3 DNA reads TGCGCCAGCAGCTTGCCCGGGACAGAGAACACTGAAGCTTTCTTT.

The chain recombines TRBV7-2 with TRBJ2-3, with 12 bases that match TRBD2. This CDR3 spans 17 amino acids. Germline loops: CDR1 SGHTA, CDR2 FQGNSA. V lost 1 base to trimming and J lost 5 bases; unmatched junction nucleotides: 7. CDR3 region: CASSLVSSGGVQDTQYF. CDR3 in DNA: TGTGCCAGCAGCTTAGTTTCTAGCGGGGGGGTCCAAGATACGCAGTATTTT.

The V gene is TRBV5-1, the J gene TRBJ2-3; D is unresolved. The CDR3 spans 13 residues. Germline assignment: CDR1 SGHRS and CDR2 YFSETQ. Trimming stripped 3 bases from V and 2 bases from J, with 7 bases between. CDR3 nucleotide sequence: TGCGCCAGCAGCTCAACTTACACAGATACGCAGTATTTT. It translates to CASSSTYTDTQYF.

V and J are TRBV7-6 and TRBJ2-1, with a weak D call TRBD1 (6 bases). V lost 10 bases and J lost 0, with 16 bases in between. Germline CDR1 is SGHVS and CDR2 is FNYEAQ. The CDR3 has 15 residues. The chain's CDR3 is CATTGIASSYNEQFF. For the CDR3, the DNA is TGTGCCACCACAGGGATAGCTAGCTCCTACAATGAGCAGTTCTTC. The full variable domain, with the rest looked up from reference TRBV7-6 and TRBJ2-1, is GAGVSQSPRYKVTKRGQDVALRCDPISGHVSLYWYRQALGQGPEFLTYFNYEAQQDKSGLPNDRFSAERPEGSISTLTIQRTEQRDSAMYRCATTGIASSYNEQFFGPGTRLTVL.